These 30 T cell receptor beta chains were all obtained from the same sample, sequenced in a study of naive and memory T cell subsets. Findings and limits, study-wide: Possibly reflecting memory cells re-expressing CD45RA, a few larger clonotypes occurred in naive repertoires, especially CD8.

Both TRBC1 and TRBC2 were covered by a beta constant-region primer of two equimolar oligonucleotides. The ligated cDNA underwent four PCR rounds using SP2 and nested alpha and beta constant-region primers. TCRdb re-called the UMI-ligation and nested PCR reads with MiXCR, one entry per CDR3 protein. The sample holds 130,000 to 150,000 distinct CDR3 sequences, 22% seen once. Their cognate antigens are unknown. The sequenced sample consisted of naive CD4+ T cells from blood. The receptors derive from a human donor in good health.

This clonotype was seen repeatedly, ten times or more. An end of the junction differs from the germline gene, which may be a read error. The CDR3 nucleotides read TGTGCCAGCAGCAGCGGACTAGCGGGGGGCACAGATACGCAGTATTTT. It encodes CASSSGLAGGTDTQYF. The J gene is TRBJ2-3, the V gene TRBV5-1; 13 positions agree with TRBD2. This CDR3 region has 16 residues. The germline V gene encodes CDR1 SGHRS and CDR2 YFSETQ.

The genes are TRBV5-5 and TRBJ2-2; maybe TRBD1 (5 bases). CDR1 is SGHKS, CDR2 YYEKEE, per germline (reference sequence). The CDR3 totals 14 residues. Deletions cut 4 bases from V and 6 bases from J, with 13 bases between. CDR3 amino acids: CASSPTWGSGELFF. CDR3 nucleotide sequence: TGTGCCAGCAGCCCCACTTGGGGCTCCGGGGAGCTGTTTTTT.

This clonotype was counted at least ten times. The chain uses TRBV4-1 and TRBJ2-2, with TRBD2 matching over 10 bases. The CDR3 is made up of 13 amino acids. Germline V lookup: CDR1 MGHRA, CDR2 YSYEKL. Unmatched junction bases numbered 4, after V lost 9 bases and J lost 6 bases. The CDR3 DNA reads TGCGCCAGTAGACTAGCGGGTGCCGGGGAGCTGTTTTTT. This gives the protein CASRLAGAGELFF.

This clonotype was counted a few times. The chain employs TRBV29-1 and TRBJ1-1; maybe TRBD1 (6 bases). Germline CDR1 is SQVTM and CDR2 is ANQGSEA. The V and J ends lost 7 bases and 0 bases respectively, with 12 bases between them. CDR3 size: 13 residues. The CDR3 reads CSGSRGLNTEAFF. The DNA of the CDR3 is TGCAGCGGTAGCAGGGGACTGAACACTGAAGCTTTCTTT. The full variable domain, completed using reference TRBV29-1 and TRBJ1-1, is SAVISQKPSRDICQRGTSLTIQCQVDSQVTMMFWYRQQPGQSLTLIATANQGSEATYESGFVIDKFPISRPNLTFSTLTVSNMSPEDSSIYLCSGSRGLNTEAFFGQGTRLTVV.

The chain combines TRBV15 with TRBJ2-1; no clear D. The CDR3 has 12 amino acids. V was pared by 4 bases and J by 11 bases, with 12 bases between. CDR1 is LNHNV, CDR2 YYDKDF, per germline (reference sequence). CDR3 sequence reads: CATSTEQAKQFF. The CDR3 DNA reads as TGTGCCACCAGCACCGAGCAGGCGAAGCAGTTCTTC.

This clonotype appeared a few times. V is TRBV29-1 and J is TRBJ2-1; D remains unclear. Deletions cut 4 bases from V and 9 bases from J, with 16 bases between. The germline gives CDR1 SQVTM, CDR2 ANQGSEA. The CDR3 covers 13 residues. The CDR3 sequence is CSVGLYSDGEQFF. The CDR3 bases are TGCAGCGTTGGGCTCTACTCAGACGGTGAGCAGTTCTTC.

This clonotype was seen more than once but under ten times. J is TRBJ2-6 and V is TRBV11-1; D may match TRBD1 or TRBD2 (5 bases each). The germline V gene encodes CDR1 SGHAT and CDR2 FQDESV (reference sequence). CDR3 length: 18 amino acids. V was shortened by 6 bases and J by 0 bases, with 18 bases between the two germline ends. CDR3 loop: CASRRQLGLNSGANVLTF. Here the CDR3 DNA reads TGTGCCAGCAGGCGACAGTTAGGACTTAACTCTGGGGCCAACGTCCTGACTTTC.

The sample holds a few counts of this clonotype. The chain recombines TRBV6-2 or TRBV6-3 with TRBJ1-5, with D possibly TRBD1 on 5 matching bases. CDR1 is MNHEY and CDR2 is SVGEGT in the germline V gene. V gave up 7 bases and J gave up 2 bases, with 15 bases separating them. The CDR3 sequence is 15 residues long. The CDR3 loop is CASTSAGRGNQPQHF. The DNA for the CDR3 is TGTGCCAGCACCTCCGCGGGCAGGGGCAATCAGCCCCAGCATTTT.

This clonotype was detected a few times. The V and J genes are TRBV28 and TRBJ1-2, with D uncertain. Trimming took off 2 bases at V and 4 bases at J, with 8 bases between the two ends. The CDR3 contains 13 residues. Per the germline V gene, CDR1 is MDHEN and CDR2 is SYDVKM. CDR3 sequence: CASSLGSSYGYTF. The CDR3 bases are TGTGCCAGCAGTTTAGGTTCATCCTATGGCTACACCTTC.

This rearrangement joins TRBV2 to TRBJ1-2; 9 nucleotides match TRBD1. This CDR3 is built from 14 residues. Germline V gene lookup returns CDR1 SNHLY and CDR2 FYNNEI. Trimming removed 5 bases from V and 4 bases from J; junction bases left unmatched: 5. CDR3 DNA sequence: TGTGCCAGCAGTACAGGGGGCTCTAGCTATGGCTACACCTTC. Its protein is CASSTGGSSYGYTF.

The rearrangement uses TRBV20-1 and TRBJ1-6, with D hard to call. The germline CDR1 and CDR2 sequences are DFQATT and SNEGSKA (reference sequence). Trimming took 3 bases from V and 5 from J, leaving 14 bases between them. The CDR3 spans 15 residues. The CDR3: CSASLSRIDNSPLHF. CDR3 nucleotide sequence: TGCAGTGCTAGTTTGAGCCGAATAGATAATTCACCCCTCCACTTT.

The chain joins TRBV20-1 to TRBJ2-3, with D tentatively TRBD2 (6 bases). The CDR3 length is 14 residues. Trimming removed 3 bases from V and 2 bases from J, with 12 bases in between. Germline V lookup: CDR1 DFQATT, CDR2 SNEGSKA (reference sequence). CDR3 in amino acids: CSARSGSYTDTQYF. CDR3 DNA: TGCAGTGCTAGGAGCGGGTCCTACACAGATACGCAGTATTTT.

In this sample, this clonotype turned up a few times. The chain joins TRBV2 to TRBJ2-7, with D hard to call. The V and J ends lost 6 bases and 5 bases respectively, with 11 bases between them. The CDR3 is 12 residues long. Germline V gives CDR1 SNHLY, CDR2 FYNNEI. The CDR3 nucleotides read TGTGCCAGCAGGCAGACTCTCCACGAGCAGTACTTC. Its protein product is CASRQTLHEQYF.

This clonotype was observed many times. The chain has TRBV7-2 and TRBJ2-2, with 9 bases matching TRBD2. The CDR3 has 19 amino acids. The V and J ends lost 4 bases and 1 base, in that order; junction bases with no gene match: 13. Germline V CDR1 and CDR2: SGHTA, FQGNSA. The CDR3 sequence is CASSSTRGLLAGNTGELFF. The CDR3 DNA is TGTGCCAGCAGCTCCACGCGTGGCTTACTAGCGGGGAACACCGGGGAGCTGTTTTTT.

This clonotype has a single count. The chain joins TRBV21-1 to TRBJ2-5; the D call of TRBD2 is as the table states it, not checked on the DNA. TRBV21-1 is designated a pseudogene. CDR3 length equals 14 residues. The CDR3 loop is CASIWTPLGETQYF. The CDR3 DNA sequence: TGTGCCAGCATCTGGACTCCCTTGGGAGAGACCCAGTACTTC.

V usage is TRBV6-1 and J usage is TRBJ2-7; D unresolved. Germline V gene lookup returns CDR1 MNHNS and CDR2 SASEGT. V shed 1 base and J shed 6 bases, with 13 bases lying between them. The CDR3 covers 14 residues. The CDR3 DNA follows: TGTGCCAGCAGTGAAGATGGACGGCCAGGCGAGCAGTACTTC. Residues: CASSEDGRPGEQYF.

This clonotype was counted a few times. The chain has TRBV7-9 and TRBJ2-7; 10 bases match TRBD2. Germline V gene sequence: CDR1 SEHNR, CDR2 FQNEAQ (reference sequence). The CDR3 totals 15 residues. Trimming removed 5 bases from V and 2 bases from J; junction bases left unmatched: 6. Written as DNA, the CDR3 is TGTGCCAGCAGCGCAGCTAGCGGGGGCCCCTACGAGCAGTACTTC. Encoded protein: CASSAASGGPYEQYF.

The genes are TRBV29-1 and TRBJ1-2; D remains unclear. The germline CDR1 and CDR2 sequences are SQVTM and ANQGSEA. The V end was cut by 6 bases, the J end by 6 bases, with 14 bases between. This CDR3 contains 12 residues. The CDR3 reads CSVPEVVDGYTF. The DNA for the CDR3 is TGCAGCGTCCCCGAGGTGGTGGATGGCTACACCTTC. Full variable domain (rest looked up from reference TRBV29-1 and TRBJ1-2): SAVISQKPSRDICQRGTSLTIQCQVDSQVTMMFWYRQQPGQSLTLIATANQGSEATYESGFVIDKFPISRPNLTFSTLTVSNMSPEDSSIYLCSVPEVVDGYTFGSGTRLTVV.

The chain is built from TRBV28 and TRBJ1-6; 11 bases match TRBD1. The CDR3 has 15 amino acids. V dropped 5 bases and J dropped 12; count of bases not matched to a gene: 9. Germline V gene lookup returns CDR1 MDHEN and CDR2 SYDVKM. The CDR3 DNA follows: TGTGCCAGCAGTCGGGACAGGGGGTACGGTTTACCCCTCCACTTT. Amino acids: CASSRDRGYGLPLHF.

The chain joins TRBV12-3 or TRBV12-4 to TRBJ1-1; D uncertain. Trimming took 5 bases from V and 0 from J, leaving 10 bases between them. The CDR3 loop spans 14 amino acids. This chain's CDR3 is CASSPPPLNTEAFF. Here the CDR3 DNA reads TGTGCCAGCAGTCCTCCGCCGCTGAACACTGAAGCTTTCTTT.

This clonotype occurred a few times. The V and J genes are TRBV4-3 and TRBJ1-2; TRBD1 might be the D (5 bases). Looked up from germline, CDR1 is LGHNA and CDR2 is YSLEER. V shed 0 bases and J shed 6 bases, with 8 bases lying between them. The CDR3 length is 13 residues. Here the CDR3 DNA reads TGCGCCAGCAGCCAAGACCAGACAGATGGCTACACCTTC. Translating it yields CASSQDQTDGYTF.

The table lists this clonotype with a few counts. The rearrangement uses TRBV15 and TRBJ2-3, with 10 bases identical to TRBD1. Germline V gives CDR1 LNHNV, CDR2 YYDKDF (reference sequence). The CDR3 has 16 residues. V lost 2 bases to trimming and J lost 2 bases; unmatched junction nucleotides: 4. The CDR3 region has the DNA TGTGCCACCAGCAGACTCGGGACAGGGGACACAGATACGCAGTATTTT. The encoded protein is CATSRLGTGDTDTQYF.

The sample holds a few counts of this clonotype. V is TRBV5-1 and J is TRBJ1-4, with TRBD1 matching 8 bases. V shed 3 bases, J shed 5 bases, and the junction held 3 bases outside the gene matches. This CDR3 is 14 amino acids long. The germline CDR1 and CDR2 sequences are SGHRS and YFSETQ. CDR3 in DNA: TGCGCCAGCAGCTCGAGACAGGGGAATGAAAAACTGTTTTTT. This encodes CASSSRQGNEKLFF.

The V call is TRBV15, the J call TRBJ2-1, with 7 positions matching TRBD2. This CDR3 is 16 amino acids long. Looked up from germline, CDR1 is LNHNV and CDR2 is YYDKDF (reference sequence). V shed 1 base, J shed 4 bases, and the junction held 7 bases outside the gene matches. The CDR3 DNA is TGTGCCACCAGCAGAGTTGGTGCAGCGGGATACAATGAGCAGTTCTTC. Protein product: CATSRVGAAGYNEQFF. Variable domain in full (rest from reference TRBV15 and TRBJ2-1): DAMVIQNPRYQVTQFGKPVTLSCSQTLNHNVMYWYQQKSSQAPKLLFHYYDKDFNNEADTPDNFQSRRPNTSFCFLDIRSPGLGDTAMYLCATSRVGAAGYNEQFFGPGTRLTVL.

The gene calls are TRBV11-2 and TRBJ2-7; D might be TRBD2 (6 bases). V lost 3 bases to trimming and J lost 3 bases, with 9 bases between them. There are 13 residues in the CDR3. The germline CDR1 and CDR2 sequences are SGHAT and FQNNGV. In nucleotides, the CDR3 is TGTGCCAGCAGCTTCTTGGGGGGCTACGAGCAGTACTTC. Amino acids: CASSFLGGYEQYF.

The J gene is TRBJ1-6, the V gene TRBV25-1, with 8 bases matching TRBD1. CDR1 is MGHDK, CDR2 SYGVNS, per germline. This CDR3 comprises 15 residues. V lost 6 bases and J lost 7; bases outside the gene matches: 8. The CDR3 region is CASSPGQGSNSPLHF. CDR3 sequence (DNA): TGTGCCAGCAGCCCCGGACAGGGATCGAATTCACCCCTCCACTTT.

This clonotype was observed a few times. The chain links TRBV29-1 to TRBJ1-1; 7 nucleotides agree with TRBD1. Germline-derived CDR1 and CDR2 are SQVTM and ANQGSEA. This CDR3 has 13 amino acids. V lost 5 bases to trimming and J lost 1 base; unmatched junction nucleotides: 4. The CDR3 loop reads CSVLRQGNTEAFF. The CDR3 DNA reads TGCAGCGTTCTCAGACAGGGGAACACTGAAGCTTTCTTT.

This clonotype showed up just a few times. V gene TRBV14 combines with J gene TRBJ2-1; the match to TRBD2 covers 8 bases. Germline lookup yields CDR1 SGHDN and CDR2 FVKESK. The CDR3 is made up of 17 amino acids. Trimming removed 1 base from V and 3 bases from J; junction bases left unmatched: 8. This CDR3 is CASSQALRGRFYNEQFF. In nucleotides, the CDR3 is TGTGCCAGCAGCCAAGCCTTGCGCGGGAGGTTCTACAATGAGCAGTTCTTC.

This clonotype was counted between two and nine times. CDR3 amino acids: CSAAGPTNYEQYF. CDR3 DNA sequence: TGCAGTGCTGCGGGACCAACAAACTACGAGCAGTACTTC. J is TRBJ2-7 and V is TRBV20-1; D might be TRBD2 (6 bases). The V and J ends lost 5 bases and 3 bases respectively, with 14 bases between them. The germline V gene has CDR1 DFQATT and CDR2 SNEGSKA (reference sequence). CDR3 length equals 13 residues.

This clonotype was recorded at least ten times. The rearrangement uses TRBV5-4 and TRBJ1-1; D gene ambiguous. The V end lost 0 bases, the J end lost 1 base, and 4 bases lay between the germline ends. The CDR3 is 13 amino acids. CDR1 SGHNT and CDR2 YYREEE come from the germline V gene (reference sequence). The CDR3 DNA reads TGTGCCAGCAGCTTGGAAACGAACACTGAAGCTTTCTTT. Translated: CASSLETNTEAFF.